A single T cell receptor beta chain is shown here with its context. The V and J ends lost 7 bases and 3 bases respectively, with 16 bases between them. Germline loops: CDR1 LNHDA, CDR2 SQIVND (reference sequence). The length of the CDR3 is 15 residues. This entry belongs to a study of blood T cell repertoires in COVID-19. Background on the study: COVID-19 samples collected from the United States, Italy and Spain covered acute and convalescent phases. T cells, B-cell-depleted T cells, or PBMCs supplied cDNA or gDNA.

Authors' processing steps: Quantification of nucleated cells was approximated via reference gene primer amplification. Clones were sequenced by immunoSEQ multiplex PCR, and TCRdb holds only the in-frame ones, with some missing. The V and J calls and clone size come from that table; D and trimming were worked out from the DNA. The sample consists of some 52,000 clones, roughly 87% of them appearing once. The rearrangement joins TRBV19 to TRBJ1-5; D gene ambiguous. The receptor was derived from a human donor in a cohort sampled during active COVID-19. Material for sequencing was peripheral blood. CDR3 sequence (DNA): TGTGCCAGTACACGGGAGAACCTATACAATCAGCCCCAGCATTTT. Translated: CASTRENLYNQPQHF.